This is a list of T cell receptor beta chains from one sample in a study of CD4 T cells in relation to SARS-CoV-2 and coronaviruses. Antigens for these TCRs are unknown. The repertoire was sequenced with immunoSEQ multiplex PCR; TCRdb's copy has only in-frame clones and lacks some. Altogether about 22,000 clones are present, under 85% being singletons, with the ten largest covering less than 20%. Sequenced input: CD4+ T cells from PBMCs, cultured in vitro. The receptors shown here come from a human donor in good health. Both conserved end residues are part of each CDR3. The order of the fields is V gene, J gene, D gene, CDR3 DNA, CDR3 protein. D genes are given only for firm matches.

V gene: TRBV6-1
J gene: TRBJ2-1
D gene: TRBD2
CDR3 DNA: TGTGCCAGCAGTGAAGCGCGGACTAGCGGGAAAAATGAGCAGTTCTTC
CDR3 protein: CASSEARTSGKNEQFF

V gene: TRBV2
J gene: TRBJ2-2
D gene: TRBD2
CDR3 DNA: TGTGCCAGCAGTGCCGAGAGCGGGAGGGCCAGTGGCGGGGAGCTGTTTTTT
CDR3 protein: CASSAESGRASGGELFF

V gene: TRBV4-1
J gene: TRBJ2-1
D gene: -
CDR3 DNA: TGCGCCAGCAGCCAAGATCAGGAATACAATGAGCAGTTCTTC
CDR3 protein: CASSQDQEYNEQFF

V gene: TRBV12-3/TRBV12-4
J gene: TRBJ1-2
D gene: -
CDR3 DNA: TGTGCCAGCAAGGGTGGGGATGATGGCTACACCTTC
CDR3 protein: CASKGGDDGYTF

V gene: TRBV19
J gene: TRBJ1-2
D gene: -
CDR3 DNA: TGTGCCAGTAGTCCGGCCCCCCTCTATGGCTACACCTTC
CDR3 protein: CASSPAPLYGYTF

V gene: TRBV5-6
J gene: TRBJ2-1
D gene: -
CDR3 DNA: TGTGCCAGCAGCTTGCTAGGGACAACGGGTTCCTACAATGAGCAGTTCTTC
CDR3 protein: CASSLLGTTGSYNEQFF

V gene: TRBV24-1
J gene: TRBJ2-3
D gene: -
CDR3 DNA: TGTGCCACCAGTGATTCTGGACGGTTCACAGATACGCAGTATTTT
CDR3 protein: CATSDSGRFTDTQYF

V gene: TRBV7-9
J gene: TRBJ2-5
D gene: TRBD1
CDR3 DNA: TGTGCCAGCAGTCCCAGGGGACAGGGACTTCAGACCCAGTACTTC
CDR3 protein: CASSPRGQGLQTQYF

V gene: TRBV18
J gene: TRBJ2-3
D gene: -
CDR3 DNA: TGTGCCAGCTCACCTTGGCAGGGGACAAATACGCAGTATTTT
CDR3 protein: CASSPWQGTNTQYF

V gene: TRBV6-5
J gene: TRBJ2-1
D gene: TRBD1
CDR3 DNA: TGTGCCAGCAGCAGGGACAGGGGCAATAATGAGCAGTTCTTC
CDR3 protein: CASSRDRGNNEQFF

V gene: TRBV7-3
J gene: TRBJ2-1
D gene: TRBD1
CDR3 DNA: TGTGCCAGCAGCTTAACCGGACAGGGCCCGCCGTTCTTC
CDR3 protein: CASSLTGQGPPFF

V gene: TRBV18
J gene: TRBJ1-3
D gene: -
CDR3 DNA: TGTGCCAGCTCACCACTGAAGGGCTCTGGAAACACCATATATTTT
CDR3 protein: CASSPLKGSGNTIYF